This T cell receptor (beta chain) is from a study of T cell repertoires in cytomegalovirus infection (dated by TCRdb to between 2018 and 2020). As for the study more broadly: Peptide stimulations targeted recently identified HLA-C-restricted CMV epitopes, whose presentation resists viral immunomodulation, together with well-studied HLA-B-restricted epitopes. Donor HLA type was relevant to the analysis, as public TCR beta signatures indicated carriage of CMV infection together with the matching HLA type. Results and caveats for the whole study, not just this receptor: The ex vivo response was dominated by HLA-C-restricted CMV-specific TCR beta clonotypes, and the single most frequent clonotype in two of eight donors was supplied by these HLA-C-restricted clonotypes. Carriers of CMV infection plus the relevant HLA type were discriminated by the cumulative frequency of public TCR beta family members in the study cohort and in an independent 352-donor cohort.

The sample holds a few counts of this clonotype. Its antigen is currently not known. Within one base of it there is no much larger clone, and no base qualities were kept. Instrument used: Illumina HiSeq 1500. Through fastp at Q25 and MiXCR, TCRdb rebuilt clones from the public reads, retaining in-frame beta chains. Each CDR3 protein gets just one entry, which takes the most common genes and DNA from the rows behind it. The sample contains under 500,000 distinct CDR3 sequences, roughly 43% of them found a single time. Roughly two fifths of the sample is in the top ten clones. The CDR3 starts with the cysteine, ends with the phenylalanine, and has 15 residues. Only the CDR3 portion is preserved as DNA: 45 bases, with reading frame beginning at the first base. CDR1 and CDR2, per the germline V gene, are KGHSH and LQKENI. Germline trimming amounts to 4 bases on V and 9 bases on J, with 6 as the count of junction bases outside the gene matches.

The sample's treatment or condition, from its label and the paper: in vitro stimulation with specific CMV peptide epitopes to enrich CMV-specific T cells. This sequence originates from a human donor in good health (CMV status not recorded). Some clones in this sample may be carry-over from other donors' samples. This chain joins TRBV18 to TRBJ1-6, and TRBD1 aligns with 10 junction nucleotides. The sequencing here drew on cultured PBMCs, taken from culture after CMV antigen stimulation. Here the CDR3 is given as CASSLGQGRFSPLHF. The nucleotides are TGTGCCAGCTCACTGGGACAGGGGCGATTTTCACCCCTCCACTTT. The variable domain in full, with residues beyond the CDR3 obtained from the reference TRBV18 and TRBJ1-6 genes, is NAGVMQNPRHLVRRRGQEARLRCSPMKGHSHVYWYRQLPEEGLKFMVYLQKENIIDESGMPKERFSAEFPKEGPSILRIQQVVRGDSAAYFCASSLGQGRFSPLHFGNGTRLTVT.